Presented here are 23 T cell receptor beta chains from one specimen sequenced in a study of T-cell reconstitution after alpha-beta-depleted transplantation in children. Construction of the TCRbeta library involved unique molecular identifiers. In TCRdb, the PCR reads were re-called with MiXCR into one record per CDR3 protein. This table has 600,000 to 700,000 distinct CDR3 sequences, 16% appearing once. This specimen consisted of PBMCs from the stem cell graft donor, obtained from the stem cell graft. The receptors come from a human donor who donated a stem cell graft to a child with acute myeloid leukemia.

The chain uses TRBV7-2 and TRBJ1-5, with D possibly being TRBD1 (5 bases). Germline-derived CDR1 and CDR2 are SGHTA and FQGNSA. With 7 bases removed from V and 0 bases from J, the gap between germline ends came to 13 bases. The CDR3 runs 15 residues. CDR3 in DNA: TGTGCCAGCACCCGACAGCTTGATAGCAATCAGCCCCAGCATTTT. Protein: CASTRQLDSNQPQHF.

The V gene is TRBV28, the J gene TRBJ2-7; perhaps TRBD2 as D (5 bases). The CDR3 length is 13 residues. Germline V CDR1 and CDR2: MDHEN, SYDVKM. Trimming shortened V by 6 bases and J by 4 bases, and 13 bases separated the two germline ends. CDR3 in DNA: TGTGCCAGCAGATCACGGACTGATTACGAGCAGTACGTC. This sequence encodes CASRSRTDYEQYV.

This clonotype came up many times. The CDR3 DNA reads as TGCGCCAGCAGCGGAGGGACAGGGGGTTACCAAGAGACCCAGTACTTC. Translation gives CASSGGTGGYQETQYF. This chain connects TRBV5-1 to TRBJ2-5; 11 nucleotides align to TRBD1. Germline CDR1 reads SGHRS; CDR2 reads YFSETQ. The V gene end was trimmed by 4 bases and the J gene end by 0 bases; junction bases not matched to a gene: 5. The CDR3 extends over 16 amino acids.

This clonotype was seen a handful of times. This chain joins TRBV7-2 and TRBJ2-1; D is perhaps TRBD2 (6 bases). The length of the CDR3 is 15 residues. Trimming removed 5 bases at V and 0 bases at J, with 11 bases between. CDR1 and CDR2 (germline): SGHTA, FQGNSA. The chain's CDR3 is CASSADGSSYNEQFF. The CDR3 coding sequence is TGTGCCAGCAGCGCCGACGGGAGCTCCTACAATGAGCAGTTCTTC.

The rearrangement links TRBV10-2 to TRBJ2-7, with D perhaps given as TRBD1 or TRBD2 (6 bases each). From germline, CDR1 is WSHSY and CDR2 SAAADI. The CDR3 has 14 residues. Trimming removed 3 bases at V and 2 bases at J, with 11 bases between. The CDR3 is CASSEGGRTYEQYV. The DNA of the CDR3 is TGCGCCAGCAGTGAAGGGGGGCGCACCTACGAGCAGTACGTC.

This clonotype has a single count. A much larger clone lies a single base off, so this may be a read error. The V call is TRBV20-1, the J call TRBJ1-6; 11 nucleotides agree with TRBD1. This CDR3 is 18 amino acids long. Per the germline V gene, CDR1 is DFQATT and CDR2 is SNEGSKA (reference sequence). The CDR3 region has the DNA TGCTGTGCTAGCGCCGGACAGGGGGCACCTAGTTGGAACTCACCCCTCCACTTT. Translation: CCASAGQGAPSWNSPLHF.

This clonotype occurred a few times. V is TRBV5-1 and J is TRBJ2-1; TRBD1 matches 8 bases. Looked up from germline, CDR1 is SGHRS and CDR2 is YFSETQ. This CDR3 comprises 16 residues. V was clipped by 0 bases and J by 6 bases; unmatched bases: 8. Written as DNA, the CDR3 is TGCGCCAGCAGCTTGGCCTGGCAGGGGGCTGGCAATGAGCAGTTCTTC. Protein: CASSLAWQGAGNEQFF.

This clonotype occurred a few times. The V call is TRBV12-3 or TRBV12-4, the J call TRBJ2-3; 7 nucleotides match TRBD1. The CDR3 contains 16 residues. V shed 6 bases and J 3 bases; nucleotides not matched to a gene: 12. The CDR3: CASRRDSGRRTDTQYF. DNA of the CDR3: TGTGCCAGCAGGAGGGACAGCGGCCGCAGAACAGATACGCAGTATTTT.

This clonotype showed up many times. The chain uses TRBV5-5 and TRBJ2-5; no clear D gene. Deletions cut 3 bases from V and 0 bases from J, with 9 bases between. CDR1 and CDR2 from the germline V gene are SGHKS and YYEKEE (reference sequence). The CDR3 is 14 amino acids. The CDR3 nucleotides are TGTGCCAGCAGCTCCAGCTCACACCAAGAGACCCAGTACTTC. This codes for CASSSSSHQETQYF.

At least ten counts were recorded for this clonotype. The chain combines TRBV29-1 with TRBJ2-5; D is ambiguous. Germline CDR1 and CDR2: SQVTM and ANQGSEA. This CDR3 spans 12 amino acids. Trimming took 5 bases from V and 1 from J, leaving 8 bases between them. CDR3 in amino acids: CSVKGSQETQYF. The CDR3 DNA sequence: TGCAGCGTTAAGGGTTCCCAAGAGACCCAGTACTTC. The full variable domain, completed using reference TRBV29-1 and TRBJ2-5, is SAVISQKPSRDICQRGTSLTIQCQVDSQVTMMFWYRQQPGQSLTLIATANQGSEATYESGFVIDKFPISRPNLTFSTLTVSNMSPEDSSIYLCSVKGSQETQYFGPGTRLLVL.

This clonotype appeared many times. This chain's CDR3 is CASSLARGGADTQYF. The CDR3 nucleotides read TGTGCCAGCAGCTTAGCGAGGGGAGGCGCAGATACGCAGTATTTT. This chain joins TRBV7-2 and TRBJ2-3, with a weak D call TRBD2 (6 bases). Germline V gene lookup returns CDR1 SGHTA and CDR2 FQGNSA. The V end was cut by 0 bases, the J end by 4 bases, with 11 bases between. This CDR3 region has 15 residues.

V gene TRBV4-2 combines with J gene TRBJ2-3; the match to TRBD2 covers 9 bases. The CDR3 has 18 amino acids. Trimming removed 0 bases from V and 0 bases from J; junction bases left unmatched: 7. The germline V gene has CDR1 LGHNA and CDR2 YNFKEQ. The DNA for the CDR3 is TGTGCCAGCAGCCAAGATAGGACTAGCGCCTCTAGCACAGATACGCAGTATTTT. Protein sequence: CASSQDRTSASSTDTQYF.

This chain joins TRBV7-3 and TRBJ2-2; possible D gene TRBD1, 5 bases. This CDR3 comprises 15 residues. CDR1 and CDR2 (germline): SGHTA, FQGTGA. V lost 6 bases, J lost 5 bases, and 16 bases lay in between. The CDR3 is CASSRQPLGTGELFF. CDR3 nucleotides: TGTGCCAGCAGTCGACAGCCCTTGGGGACCGGGGAGCTGTTTTTT. The full variable domain, its missing parts supplied by reference TRBV7-3 and TRBJ2-2, is GAGVSQTPSNKVTEKGKYVELRCDPISGHTALYWYRQSLGQGPEFLIYFQGTGAADDSGLPNDRFFAVRPEGSVSTLKIQRTERGDSAVYLCASSRQPLGTGELFFGEGSRLTVL.

The J gene is TRBJ2-1, the V gene TRBV20-1; 12 bases fit TRBD2. The CDR3 spans 19 residues. Germline V gene data show CDR1 as DFQATT and CDR2 as SNEGSKA (reference sequence). After removal of 0 bases from V and 0 bases from J, the junction contained 9 bases not matched to a gene. DNA of the CDR3: TGCAGTGCTAGAGATTTTAAAGGGACTAGCGGGCGCTCCTACAATGAGCAGTTCTTC. Translating gives CSARDFKGTSGRSYNEQFF.

The chain couples TRBV5-5 to TRBJ1-2; perhaps TRBD1 as D (6 bases). CDR3 length: 14 amino acids. V was trimmed by 4 bases and J by 1 base, leaving 11 bases between them. In germline, CDR1 is SGHKS, CDR2 YYEKEE (reference sequence). Here the CDR3 DNA reads TGTGCCAGCAGCCCGGCGGACAGTAACTATGGCTACACCTTC. Protein sequence: CASSPADSNYGYTF.

In its sample, this clonotype was seen a few times. This rearrangement joins TRBV20-1 to TRBJ2-7, with 8 bases identical to TRBD2. J was trimmed by 4 bases and V by 6 bases; bases with no gene match: 5. Germline CDR1 DFQATT, CDR2 SNEGSKA (reference sequence). The CDR3 contains 12 residues. The CDR3 region is CSASIAGYEQYF. In nucleotides, the CDR3 is TGCAGTGCCTCCATAGCGGGGTACGAGCAGTACTTC.

This clonotype was observed at least ten times. This chain uses TRBV7-2 with TRBJ1-2; D ambiguous. Deletions cut 5 bases from V and 0 bases from J, with 10 bases between. This CDR3 comprises 14 residues. Germline CDR1 SGHTA, CDR2 FQGNSA. The CDR3 loop reads CASSLDGSNYGYTF. The CDR3 DNA sequence: TGTGCCAGCAGCCTTGACGGTTCTAACTATGGCTACACCTTC.

This clonotype was counted many times. J is TRBJ2-6 and V is TRBV5-1; no reliable D call. CDR1 is SGHRS and CDR2 is YFSETQ in the germline V gene. There are 13 residues in the CDR3. With 0 bases removed from V and 10 bases from J, the gap between germline ends came to 8 bases. The CDR3 protein is CASSLDTENVLTF. The CDR3 nucleotides read TGCGCCAGCAGCTTGGACACGGAAAACGTCCTGACTTTC.

This chain uses TRBV7-9 with TRBJ2-1; D call uncertain. Germline CDR1 is SEHNR and CDR2 is FQNEAQ (reference sequence). This CDR3 region has 11 residues. V was clipped by 5 bases and J by 8 bases, with 7 bases between them. The CDR3 DNA is TGTGCCAGCAGCGACGTCGATGAGCAGTTCTTC. Its protein product is CASSDVDEQFF.

There are many counts of this clonotype. This CDR3 reads CSARVSGGGDTQYF. As DNA, the CDR3 is TGCAGTGCTAGAGTCAGCGGGGGCGGGGATACGCAGTATTTT. This chain connects TRBV20-1 to TRBJ2-3; 8 positions agree with TRBD2. Germline V gives CDR1 DFQATT, CDR2 SNEGSKA (reference sequence). V lost 1 base and J lost 6; bases outside the gene matches: 6. There are 14 residues in the CDR3.

The chain links TRBV7-9 to TRBJ2-2; no clear D. The length of the CDR3 is 12 residues. The V gene lost 5 bases and the J gene lost 5 bases, with 6 bases spanning the gap. Germline-derived CDR1 and CDR2 are SEHNR and FQNEAQ (reference sequence). The DNA for the CDR3 is TGTGCCAGCAGCGAGCAGACCGGGGAGCTGTTTTTT. Amino acid sequence: CASSEQTGELFF.

The chain employs TRBV5-1 and TRBJ2-1; no reliable D call. CDR1 SGHRS and CDR2 YFSETQ come from the germline V gene. V lost 0 bases to trimming and J lost 0 bases, with 10 bases between them. This CDR3 has 16 amino acids. Here the CDR3 reads CASSLGATSSYNEQFF. The CDR3 region has the DNA TGCGCCAGCAGCTTGGGGGCCACCTCCTCCTACAATGAGCAGTTCTTC.

This chain connects TRBV12-3 or TRBV12-4 to TRBJ2-4; 8 nucleotides agree with TRBD2. Trimming took 0 bases from V and 8 from J; bases not matched to a gene: 3. The CDR3 is 14 residues long. The chain's CDR3 is CASSLAGGGDIQYF. The DNA for the CDR3 is TGTGCCAGCAGTTTAGCCGGGGGGGGGGACATTCAGTACTTC.